Below, 6 T cell receptor beta chains from the same sample are listed, as sequenced in a study of human T cells and chemical hapten exposure. TCRdb re-analysed the RACE reads in MiXCR, keeping a single row per CDR3 protein. Of some 78,000 distinct CDR3 sequences listed, approximately 8% are singletons. Regarding time point: healthy volunteer bleed at 6 weeks. Before extraction, the whole blood was not fractionated, and total RNA was taken from it. Sequences were obtained from whole blood. All receptors come from a male donor in good health. Some clones in this sample may be carry-over from other donors' samples.

V is TRBV11-1 and J is TRBJ2-3, with 11 bases identical to TRBD2. With 5 bases clipped from V and 2 bases from J, the junction kept 6 bases outside the gene matches. Germline V gives CDR1 SGHAT, CDR2 FQDESV (reference sequence). This CDR3 comprises 16 residues. CDR3 sequence: CASSGRLAGTTDTQYF. DNA of the CDR3: TGTGCCAGCAGCGGACGACTAGCGGGGACCACAGATACGCAGTATTTT.

This clonotype was seen only a few times. The chain combines TRBV7-6 with TRBJ1-5; TRBD1 is a possible D gene (5 bases). Trimming pared 4 bases from V and 3 bases from J, leaving 10 bases between. CDR3 length: 14 residues. In germline, CDR1 is SGHVS, CDR2 FNYEAQ. The CDR3 reads CASSSGDVNQPQHF. DNA for the CDR3: TGTGCCAGCAGCTCCGGGGACGTCAATCAGCCCCAGCATTTT.

This clonotype was found a few times. This sequence joins TRBV6-1 and TRBJ1-3; D is ambiguous. With 7 bases removed from V and 0 bases from J, the gap between germline ends came to 7 bases. Germline assignment: CDR1 MNHNS and CDR2 SASEGT. CDR3 length equals 13 residues. The CDR3 loop reads CASTQSSGNTIYF. CDR3 in DNA: TGTGCCAGCACACAGAGCTCTGGAAACACCATATATTTT.

This chain uses TRBV5-6 with TRBJ1-1; D gene uncertain. V lost 3 bases and J 5 bases, leaving 23 bases between the germline ends. Per the germline V gene, CDR1 is SGHDT and CDR2 is YYEEEE. The CDR3 covers 17 residues. In nucleotides, the CDR3 is TGTGCCAGCAGCTCGGACCCAACCGGTACGATACGGACTGAAGCTTTCTTT. This sequence encodes CASSSDPTGTIRTEAFF.

The chain carries TRBV3-1 and TRBJ1-4, with D uncertain. The CDR3 is made up of 16 amino acids. The V gene lost 4 bases and the J gene lost 4 bases, with 16 bases spanning the gap. Germline CDR1 reads LGHDT; CDR2 reads YNNKEL (reference sequence). In nucleotides, the CDR3 is TGTGCCAGCAGCCCTGCTCCTCCAGGCGGTAATGAAAAACTGTTTTTT. Its translation: CASSPAPPGGNEKLFF.

The rearrangement links TRBV10-3 to TRBJ2-3; TRBD1 aligns across 8 bases. CDR3 length: 14 amino acids. Trimming cost V 4 bases and J 0 bases; bases outside gene matches: 0. Germline V gene sequence: CDR1 ENHRY, CDR2 SYGVKD. CDR3 coding DNA: TGTGCCATCAGTGGGACAGGGAGCACAGATACGCAGTATTTT. It specifies CAISGTGSTDTQYF.